This TCR beta chain was documented in a study of vaccination and CD4 T cells after COVID-19. Study-level information: Collection of post-COVID samples occurred a median approximately 94 days after diagnosis, spanning a range of 35 to 161.

Researchers used the Oncomine TCR Beta short-read assay to sequence DNA from cultured CD4+ T cells. In TCRdb, the PCR reads were re-called with MiXCR into one record per CDR3 protein. In the table there are around 19,000 distinct CDR3 sequences, nearly 50% of which are singletons. Described treatment: roughly 10-day PBMC culture with coronavirus spike peptide pools or control peptides (ViraFEST assay). Using peptide pools, antigen-specific T cells were expanded in ViraFEST before TCRs were sequenced. Per the germline V gene, CDR1 is WSHSY and CDR2 is SAAADI. The CDR3 runs 15 residues. V was clipped by 6 bases and J by 9 bases; unmatched bases: 11. Concerning this clonotype: The antigen remains unidentified.

This chain connects TRBV10-2 to TRBJ2-1; 10 nucleotides align to TRBD2. This TCR derives from a human donor who had recovered from COVID-19. Sequencing input: CD4+ T cells from blood, cultured in vitro. This CDR3 reads CASSPQAGGLGEQFF. CDR3 DNA sequence: TGCGCCAGCAGCCCCCAAGCGGGAGGGCTCGGTGAGCAGTTCTTC.